The present TCR beta chain was sequenced within a study of cytomegalovirus exposure and HLA in healthy donors listed by TCRdb under 2017. Study-level background: According to a later analysis, the approximately 130 validation repertoires were produced on the same platform as the approximately 600 repertoires of the first cohort. A separate validation cohort of roughly 120 different subjects was used in addition to the roughly 670-subject first cohort. The study combined high-throughput TCR immunosequencing, statistical association of individual TCRs with disease status, and machine learning to predict cytomegalovirus infection status. The study aimed to test whether signatures of past pathogen exposure could be identified by cataloging public T cell receptors.

Remarks on this clone: Its specific antigen is unknown. There are no base qualities to consult, and no much larger clone falls within one base.

Separate from the roughly 630-subject first cohort, the validation cohort of 95 to 150 subjects was the group to which the donors belonged. What the study reported, not specific to this receptor: Of the cluster scores, approximately 95% were above 0 in a later analysis, which found that TCRs clustered in the first cohort also tended to co-occur in the 90 to 150 validation repertoires. Most TCR sequences were seen in very few donors, while some public TCRs were found in many individuals. The classifier was reported to diagnose cytomegalovirus status with high specificity and sensitivity in both the original cohort and the validation cohort. A total of 150 or so TCR beta chains were listed by the study as associated with cytomegalovirus. In vitro tests confirmed that a few of the cytomegalovirus-associated TCR beta chains recognize cytomegalovirus antigens. All 120 or so repertoires were used to score co-occurrence in the validation cohort in a later analysis, because that analysis had no HLA typing for the cohort. The authors suggested that the approach could potentially be generalized to other disease states and immunological phenotypes.

The protocol used for the library was the immunoSEQ multiplex PCR assay. In the source study's methods: A statistical classification framework was built to diagnose cytomegalovirus status from the catalog of TCR beta chain sequences. Entries here come from immuneACCESS through TCRdb and include only in-frame sequences with V and J called. Some clones fail to appear in such tables; in the studies checked, an unresolved V gene covers under half of the shortfall, and the cause of the remainder is unknown. That table is the source of V, J and clone size, and D and trimming were worked out from the DNA. The sample has roughly 100,000 clones on record, around 83% of them singletons. Around 3.6% of the sample belongs to the ten largest clones. According to the germline V gene, CDR1 reads SNHLY and CDR2 reads FYNNEI. The CDR3 has 15 amino acids, counting the end cysteine and phenylalanine. This entry keeps only the CDR3 DNA: 45 bases, framed from base 1. Trimming takes 6 bases from V and 1 base from J, and the germline ends sit 15 bases apart.

The chain employs TRBV2 and TRBJ1-1; TRBD1 is perhaps the D gene, given 5 matching bases. This TCR derives from a woman younger than 30 in good health and CMV-seropositive. Sequenced input: PBMCs. DNA sequence: TGTGCCAGCAGCGGCCGGGACGGGAGGAACACTGAAGCTTTCTTT. Translated, this is CASSGRDGRNTEAFF.